This T cell receptor (beta chain) is from a study of early T cells in non-severe SARS-CoV-2 infection. Study background: Sequencing of bulk RNA from unsorted whole blood was done, without chain pairing. General observations from the study: Sequences matched to VDJdb favored anti-spike CD8 responses, while private and CD4 specificities were missed.

On this clonotype itself: Its antigen is still unknown.

Unique molecular identifiers were affixed to single, distinct cDNA molecules. TCRdb used MiXCR to reprocess the 5' RACE reads, holding one entry per CDR3 protein. This sample has fewer than 120,000 distinct CDR3 sequences, with 10% to 15% found just once. From germline, CDR1 is MGHDK and CDR2 SYGVNS. The CDR3 is 13 amino acids. Trimming left V 6 bases short and J 0 bases short, with 3 bases between. The chain joins TRBV25-1 to TRBJ2-6; D ambiguous. This clonotype was obtained from an adult who was a healthcare worker with PCR-confirmed SARS-CoV-2 infection or an uninfected control (not recorded which). The sample was whole blood, taken at baseline. This chain's CDR3 is CASRVSGANVLTF. The CDR3 DNA reads TGTGCCAGCAGGGTCTCTGGGGCCAACGTCCTGACTTTC.